What follows are 22 T cell receptor beta chains derived from one specimen sequenced in a study of cytomegalovirus exposure and HLA in healthy donors. Method: immunoSEQ multiplex PCR; TCRdb's copy keeps in-frame clones and lacks some. Of fewer than 200,000 clones detected, more than 65% appear once; the ten largest clones hold 2.8%. The sample was PBMCs. The receptors originated from a woman between 18 and 29 years old in good health and CMV-seropositive.

V and J are TRBV7-3 and TRBJ2-7, with D perhaps matching TRBD1 (6 bases). CDR3 size: 13 residues. V was cut by 1 base and J by 3 bases, with 7 bases left in between. Per the germline V gene, CDR1 is SGHTA and CDR2 is FQGTGA. The CDR3 sequence is CASSLSRGYEQYF. The CDR3 nucleotides read TGTGCCAGCAGCTTAAGCAGGGGCTACGAGCAGTACTTC.

This clone was counted between two and nine times. The V and J genes are TRBV5-3 and TRBJ2-1, with 12 nucleotides matching TRBD1. TRBV5-3 is designated an ORF whose function remains uncertain. This CDR3 comprises 15 residues. Trimming cost V 4 bases and J 5 bases; bases outside gene matches: 4. The CDR3 reads CARSLGQGAHNEQFF. CDR3 bases: TGTGCCAGAAGCCTGGGACAGGGGGCCCACAATGAGCAGTTCTTC.

The chain links TRBV5-1 to TRBJ2-7; no firm D call. CDR3 length equals 13 residues. The germline V gene has CDR1 SGHRS and CDR2 YFSETQ. Trimming took 2 bases from V and 1 from J, leaving 7 bases between them. CDR3 loop: CASSLTESYEQYF. The CDR3 nucleotides read TGCGCCAGCAGCTTAACTGAGTCCTACGAGCAGTACTTC.

The chain uses TRBV11-2 and TRBJ1-6; TRBD1 matches 7 bases. This CDR3 has 14 amino acids. Germline-derived CDR1 and CDR2 are SGHAT and FQNNGV. With V trimmed by 6 bases and J by 6 bases, 5 bases remained unmatched. Here the CDR3 DNA reads TGTGCCAGCAGGTTGGGACAGACTAATTCACCCCTCCACTTT. Its protein is CASRLGQTNSPLHF.

The chain combines TRBV9 with TRBJ2-2; D is unclear. Trimming took 0 bases from V and 2 from J, leaving 11 bases between them. The CDR3 consists of 16 residues. Per the germline V gene, CDR1 is SGDLS and CDR2 is YYNGEE. CDR3 region: CASSVGLGRNTGELFF. CDR3 bases: TGTGCCAGCAGCGTAGGTCTGGGCCGTAACACCGGGGAGCTGTTTTTT.

The chain employs TRBV4-1 and TRBJ1-6; D not resolved. Between the trimmed V and J ends, which lost 0 bases and 7 bases, there was a span of 10 bases. Germline loops: CDR1 MGHRA, CDR2 YSYEKL. There are 15 residues in the CDR3. The CDR3 nucleotides read TGCGCCAGCAGCCAAGATTTACAGTCCAATTCACCCCTCCACTTT. Its translation is CASSQDLQSNSPLHF.

This chain connects TRBV7-3 to TRBJ1-1; no firm D call. In germline, CDR1 is SGHTA, CDR2 FQGTGA. The CDR3 has 13 amino acids. Trimming shortened V by 5 bases and J by 1 base, and 8 bases separated the two germline ends. This CDR3 is CASSMTRNTEAFF. The DNA of the CDR3 is TGTGCCAGCAGCATGACAAGGAACACTGAAGCTTTCTTT.

This clone was seen once. The genes are TRBV5-6 and TRBJ1-1; TRBD1 might be the D (6 bases). V lost 6 bases and J lost 2, with 14 bases in between. The CDR3 sequence is 14 residues long. The germline gives CDR1 SGHDT, CDR2 YYEEEE. CDR3 sequence reads: CASTLGGANTEAFF. The CDR3 DNA reads as TGTGCCAGCACCCTTGGGGGGGCCAACACTGAAGCTTTCTTT.

This clone appeared a few times. For the CDR3, the DNA is TGCGCCAGCAGCCAAGATTCCGGGGGGGCCTACGAGCAGTACTTC. Protein product: CASSQDSGGAYEQYF. The chain uses TRBV4-3 and TRBJ2-7, with 8 bases identical to TRBD2. CDR1 is LGHNA, CDR2 YSLEER, per germline. The CDR3 is made up of 15 amino acids. The ends lost 0 bases at V and 2 bases at J; junction bases unmatched: 3.

This sequence joins TRBV2 and TRBJ1-1, with TRBD1 as a possible D gene (6 bases). CDR1 and CDR2 from the germline V gene are SNHLY and FYNNEI. The CDR3 extends over 12 amino acids. The V end was cut by 5 bases, the J end by 4 bases, with 8 bases between. The CDR3, as DNA: TGTGCCAGCAGTACAGGGTTCACTGAAGCTTTCTTT. This translates into CASSTGFTEAFF. Based on the CDR3 plus reference TRBV2 and TRBJ1-1, the full variable domain is EPEVTQTPSHQVTQMGQEVILRCVPISNHLYFYWYRQILGQKVEFLVSFYNNEISEKSEIFDDQFSVERPDGSNFTLKIRSTKLEDSAMYFCASSTGFTEAFFGQGTRLTVV.

This chain joins TRBV5-1 and TRBJ2-5; perhaps TRBD1 as D (6 bases). Trimming left V 3 bases short and J 4 bases short, with 13 bases between. CDR3 length: 14 amino acids. Germline V gives CDR1 SGHRS, CDR2 YFSETQ. For the CDR3, the DNA is TGCGCCAGCAGCTCGGGACAACCCGGAGAGACCCAGTACTTC. Amino acid sequence: CASSSGQPGETQYF.

V is TRBV6-5 and J is TRBJ1-2; TRBD1 is a possible D gene (5 bases). This CDR3 comprises 15 residues. Trimming left V 1 base short and J 8 bases short, with 17 bases between. Germline V gene data show CDR1 as MNHEY and CDR2 as SVGAGI. The CDR3 here is CASSYFGQVMRGYTF. The CDR3 DNA is TGTGCCAGCAGTTACTTCGGACAAGTAATGCGGGGCTACACCTTC.

This clone was recorded a few times. V usage is TRBV4-1 and J usage is TRBJ1-2, with 7 nucleotides matching TRBD1. V was clipped by 4 bases and J by 8 bases; unmatched bases: 7. The CDR3 runs to 13 residues. The germline V gene encodes CDR1 MGHRA and CDR2 YSYEKL. The CDR3 loop reads CASSPETGLGYTF. Written as DNA, the CDR3 is TGCGCCAGCAGCCCTGAGACAGGGCTAGGCTACACCTTC.

This clone was picked up a small number of times. The chain links TRBV27 to TRBJ2-7; D gene unclear. The germline V and J ends were trimmed by 7 bases and 0 bases, with 13 bases remaining between them. Per germline, CDR1 MNHEY and CDR2 SMNVEV (reference sequence). CDR3 length equals 14 residues. The CDR3: CASKVGVTSYEQYF. CDR3 DNA: TGTGCCAGCAAGGTTGGAGTGACCTCCTACGAGCAGTACTTC.

The chain has TRBV21-1 and TRBJ2-7; the table's TRBD2 call for D was not verified on the DNA. TRBV21-1 is an annotated pseudogene. This CDR3 region has 16 residues. The DNA of the CDR3 is TGTGCCAGCAGCCCCCTCCAGGGAGGTGTTCGCAACGAGCAGTACTTC. Translation gives CASSPLQGGVRNEQYF.

The chain's CDR3 is CASSANRGSGYTF. The CDR3 nucleotides are TGTGCCAGTAGTGCTAACCGGGGTAGCGGCTACACCTTC. This chain joins TRBV19 and TRBJ1-2; D remains ambiguous. There are 13 residues in the CDR3. Trimming cost V 5 bases and J 8 bases, with 15 bases left between them. Germline loops: CDR1 LNHDA, CDR2 SQIVND (reference sequence).

The chain is built from TRBV29-1 and TRBJ2-7; possible D gene TRBD1, 8 bases. There are 14 residues in the CDR3. V was cut by 4 bases and J by 2 bases, with 15 bases left in between. CDR1 SQVTM and CDR2 ANQGSEA come from the germline V gene. The chain's CDR3 is CSVGKQGGAYEQYF. Here the CDR3 DNA reads TGCAGCGTTGGGAAACAGGGGGGGGCCTACGAGCAGTACTTC.

In DNA form, the CDR3 reads TGTGCCAGCAGTGGAGGGTTCTCCTACAATGAGCAGTTCTTC. Protein: CASSGGFSYNEQFF. V and J are TRBV6-6 and TRBJ2-1, with D perhaps TRBD2 (6 bases). The germline gives CDR1 MNHNY, CDR2 SVGAGI (reference sequence). The CDR3 loop spans 14 amino acids. V dropped 5 bases and J dropped 0 bases, with 8 bases sitting between them.

The CDR3 loop is CSVQVSSYEQYF. CDR3 DNA: TGCAGCGTCCAAGTTAGCTCCTACGAGCAGTACTTC. The chain joins TRBV29-1 to TRBJ2-7, with D uncertain. The V end lost 6 bases, the J end lost 0 bases, and 9 bases lay between the germline ends. CDR3 length: 12 residues. Germline V gene data show CDR1 as SQVTM and CDR2 as ANQGSEA.

This chain joins TRBV6-4 and TRBJ2-2; 8 positions agree with TRBD2. The germline V gene has CDR1 MRHNA and CDR2 SNTAGT. V shed 8 bases and J 0 bases; nucleotides not matched to a gene: 14. This CDR3 has 18 residues. The CDR3 sequence is CASRRNSAGGPNTGELFF. The CDR3 bases are TGTGCCAGCCGAAGGAATTCGGCGGGGGGACCGAACACCGGGGAGCTGTTTTTT.

The rearrangement joins TRBV7-2 to TRBJ2-4, with D possibly being TRBD1 (6 bases). Germline CDR1 reads SGHTA; CDR2 reads FQGNSA. The CDR3 is 15 residues long. Trimming left V 2 bases short and J 2 bases short, with 10 bases between. The CDR3 spells CASSLYRETKNIQYF. As DNA, the CDR3 is TGTGCCAGCAGCTTATACAGGGAAACCAAAAACATTCAGTACTTC.

This clone was picked up many times. J is TRBJ1-1 and V is TRBV19, with 7 bases lining up with TRBD1. With 5 bases clipped from V and 4 bases from J, the junction kept 4 bases outside the gene matches. Germline lookup yields CDR1 LNHDA and CDR2 SQIVND (reference sequence). CDR3 size: 13 residues. The CDR3 reads CASSSTGFTEAFF. CDR3 coding DNA: TGTGCCAGTAGTTCGACAGGGTTCACTGAAGCTTTCTTT.